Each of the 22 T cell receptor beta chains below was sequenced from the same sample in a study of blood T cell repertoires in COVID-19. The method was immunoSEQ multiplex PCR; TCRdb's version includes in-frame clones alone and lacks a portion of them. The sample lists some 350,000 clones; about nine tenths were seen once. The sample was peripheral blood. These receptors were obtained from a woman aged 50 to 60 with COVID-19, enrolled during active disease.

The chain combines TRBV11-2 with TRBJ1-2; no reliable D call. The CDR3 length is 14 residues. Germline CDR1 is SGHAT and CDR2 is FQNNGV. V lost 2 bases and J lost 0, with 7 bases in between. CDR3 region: CASSLIDSNYGYTF. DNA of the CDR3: TGTGCCAGCAGCTTAATAGATTCTAACTATGGCTACACCTTC. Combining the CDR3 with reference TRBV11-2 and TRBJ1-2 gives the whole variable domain EAGVAQSPRYKIIEKRQSVAFWCNPISGHATLYWYQQILGQGPKLLIQFQNNGVVDDSQLPKDRFSAERLKGVDSTLKIQPAKLEDSAVYLCASSLIDSNYGYTFGSGTRLTVV.

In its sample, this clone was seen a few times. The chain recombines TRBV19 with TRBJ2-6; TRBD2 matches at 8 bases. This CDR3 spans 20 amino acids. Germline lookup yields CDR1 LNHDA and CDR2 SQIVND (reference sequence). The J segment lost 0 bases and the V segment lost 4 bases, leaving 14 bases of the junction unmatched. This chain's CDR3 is CASSTPPGGGFFSGANVLTF. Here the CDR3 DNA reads TGTGCCAGTAGTACCCCCCCGGGAGGGGGTTTTTTCTCTGGGGCCAACGTCCTGACTTTC.

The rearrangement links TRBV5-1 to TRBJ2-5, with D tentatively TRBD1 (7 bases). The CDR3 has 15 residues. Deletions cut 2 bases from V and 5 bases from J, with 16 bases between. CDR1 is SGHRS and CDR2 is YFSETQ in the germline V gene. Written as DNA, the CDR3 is TGCGCCAGCAGCTTCCGTGGAGGGGGCTGGGAGACCCAGTACTTC. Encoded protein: CASSFRGGGWETQYF.

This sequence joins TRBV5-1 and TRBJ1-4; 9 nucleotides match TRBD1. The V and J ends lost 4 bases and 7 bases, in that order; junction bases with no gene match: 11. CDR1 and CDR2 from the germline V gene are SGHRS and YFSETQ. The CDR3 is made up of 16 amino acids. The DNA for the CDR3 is TGCGCCAGCAGCGCACAGGGGGCGGGAGGCGGTGAAAAACTGTTTTTT. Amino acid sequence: CASSAQGAGGGEKLFF.

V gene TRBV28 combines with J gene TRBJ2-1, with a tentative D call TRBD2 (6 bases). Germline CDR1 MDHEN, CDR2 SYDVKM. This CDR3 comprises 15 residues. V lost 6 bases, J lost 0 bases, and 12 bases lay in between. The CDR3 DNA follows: TGTGCCAGCAGCTTACTCGGGAGCTCCTACAATGAGCAGTTCTTC. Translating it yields CASSLLGSSYNEQFF.

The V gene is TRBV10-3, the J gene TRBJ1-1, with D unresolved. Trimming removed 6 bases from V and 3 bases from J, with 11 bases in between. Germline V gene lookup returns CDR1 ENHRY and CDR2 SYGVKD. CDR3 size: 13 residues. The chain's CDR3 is CAIRPHTHTEAFF. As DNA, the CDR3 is TGTGCCATCAGACCCCACACACACACTGAAGCTTTCTTT.

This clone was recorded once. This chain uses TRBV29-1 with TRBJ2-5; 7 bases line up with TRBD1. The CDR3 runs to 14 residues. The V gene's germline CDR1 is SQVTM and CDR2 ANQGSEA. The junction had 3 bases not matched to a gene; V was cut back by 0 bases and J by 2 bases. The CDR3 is CSVEEGGQQETQYF. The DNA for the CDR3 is TGCAGCGTTGAAGAAGGGGGACAGCAAGAGACCCAGTACTTC.

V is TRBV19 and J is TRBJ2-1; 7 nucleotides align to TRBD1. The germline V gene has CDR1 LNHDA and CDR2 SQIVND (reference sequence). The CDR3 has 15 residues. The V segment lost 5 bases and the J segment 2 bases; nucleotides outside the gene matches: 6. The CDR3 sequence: CASSLRTGTYNEQFF. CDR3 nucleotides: TGTGCCAGTAGTCTCCGGACAGGTACCTACAATGAGCAGTTCTTC. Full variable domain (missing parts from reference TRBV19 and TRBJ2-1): DGGITQSPKYLFRKEGQNVTLSCEQNLNHDAMYWYRQDPGQGLRLIYYSQIVNDFQKGDIAEGYSVSREKKESFPLTVTSAQKNPTAFYLCASSLRTGTYNEQFFGPGTRLTVL.

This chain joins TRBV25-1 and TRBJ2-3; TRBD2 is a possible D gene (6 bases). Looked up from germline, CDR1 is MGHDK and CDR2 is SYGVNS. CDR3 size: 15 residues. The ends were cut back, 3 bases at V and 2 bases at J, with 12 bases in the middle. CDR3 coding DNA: TGTGCCAGCAGTGATCGTGGGGGGTACACAGATACGCAGTATTTT. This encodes CASSDRGGYTDTQYF.

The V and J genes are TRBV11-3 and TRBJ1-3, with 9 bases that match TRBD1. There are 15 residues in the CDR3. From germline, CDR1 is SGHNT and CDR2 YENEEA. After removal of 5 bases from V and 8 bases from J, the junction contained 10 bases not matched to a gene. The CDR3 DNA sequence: TGTGCCAGCAGCCCGAGAAGGGACAGGGTACACACCATATATTTT. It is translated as CASSPRRDRVHTIYF.

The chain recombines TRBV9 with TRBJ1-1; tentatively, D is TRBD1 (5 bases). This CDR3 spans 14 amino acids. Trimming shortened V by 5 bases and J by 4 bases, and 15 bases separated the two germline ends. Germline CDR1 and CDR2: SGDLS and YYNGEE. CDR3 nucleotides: TGTGCCAGCAGTGTACAGGTCGGGGGCACTGAAGCTTTCTTT. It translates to CASSVQVGGTEAFF. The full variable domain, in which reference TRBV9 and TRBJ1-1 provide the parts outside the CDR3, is DSGVTQTPKHLITATGQRVTLRCSPRSGDLSVYWYQQSLDQGLQFLIQYYNGEERAKGNILERFSAQQFPDLHSELNLSSLELGDSALYFCASSVQVGGTEAFFGQGTRLTVV.

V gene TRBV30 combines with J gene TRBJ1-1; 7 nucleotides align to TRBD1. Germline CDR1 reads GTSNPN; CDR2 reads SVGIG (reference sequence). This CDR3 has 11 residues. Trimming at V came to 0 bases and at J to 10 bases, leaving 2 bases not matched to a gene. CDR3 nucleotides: TGTGCCTGGAGTGTAGGGGGCATAGCTTTCTTT. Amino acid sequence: CAWSVGGIAFF. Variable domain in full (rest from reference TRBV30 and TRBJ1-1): SQTIHQWPATLVQPVGSPLSLECTVEGTSNPNLYWYRQAAGRGLQLLFYSVGIGQISSEVPQNLSASRPQDRQFILSSKKLLLSDSGFYLCAWSVGGIAFFGQGTRLTVV.

The CDR3 DNA reads as TGTGCCACCAGCAGAGATGAAGGACAGGGTAGAAATCAGCCCCAGCATTTT. Translating gives CATSRDEGQGRNQPQHF. This chain connects TRBV15 to TRBJ1-5; TRBD1 matches at 8 bases. Germline CDR1 and CDR2: LNHNV and YYDKDF (reference sequence). This CDR3 has 17 residues. The J segment lost 4 bases and the V segment lost 0 bases, leaving 8 bases of the junction unmatched.

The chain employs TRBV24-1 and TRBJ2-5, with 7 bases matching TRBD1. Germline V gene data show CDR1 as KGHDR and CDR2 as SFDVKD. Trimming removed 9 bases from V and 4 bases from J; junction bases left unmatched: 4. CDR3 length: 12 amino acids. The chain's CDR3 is CATQGDIETQYF. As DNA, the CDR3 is TGTGCCACCCAGGGGGATATAGAGACCCAGTACTTC.

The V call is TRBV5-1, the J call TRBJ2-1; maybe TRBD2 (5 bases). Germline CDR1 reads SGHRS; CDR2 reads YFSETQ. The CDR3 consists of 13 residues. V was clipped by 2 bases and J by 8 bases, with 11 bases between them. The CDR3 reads CASSFLAGDEQFF. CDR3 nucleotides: TGCGCCAGCAGCTTCCTGGCCGGGGATGAGCAGTTCTTC. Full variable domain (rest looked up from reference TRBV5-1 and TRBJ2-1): KAGVTQTPRYLIKTRGQQVTLSCSPISGHRSVSWYQQTPGQGLQFLFEYFSETQRNKGNFPGRFSGRQFSNSRSEMNVSTLELGDSALYLCASSFLAGDEQFFGPGTRLTVL.

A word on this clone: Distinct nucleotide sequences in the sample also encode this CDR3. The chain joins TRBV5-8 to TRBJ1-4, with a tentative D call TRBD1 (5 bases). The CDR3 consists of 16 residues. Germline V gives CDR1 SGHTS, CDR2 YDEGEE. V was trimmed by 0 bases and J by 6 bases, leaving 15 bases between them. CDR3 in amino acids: CASSLGQGIRYEKLFF. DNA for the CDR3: TGTGCCAGCAGCTTGGGTCAGGGTATAAGATATGAAAAACTGTTTTTT.

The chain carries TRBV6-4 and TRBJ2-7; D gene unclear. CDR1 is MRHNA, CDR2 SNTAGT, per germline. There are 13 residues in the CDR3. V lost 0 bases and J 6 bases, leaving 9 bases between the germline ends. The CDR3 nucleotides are TGTGCCAGCAGTGACTCAAAAGCGACCGAGCAGTACTTC. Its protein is CASSDSKATEQYF.

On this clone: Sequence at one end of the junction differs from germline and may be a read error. CDR3 protein: CASSLAPRDRGGTEAFF. The DNA of the CDR3 is TGTGCTAGCAGCTTAGCTCCACGGGACAGGGGGGGGACTGAAGCTTTCTTT. The V gene is TRBV7-7, the J gene TRBJ1-1, with 11 bases lining up with TRBD1. The CDR3 runs to 17 residues. Germline V gene lookup returns CDR1 SSHAT and CDR2 FNYEAQ (reference sequence).

The CDR3 spells CASSKGLASDTQYF. In nucleotides, the CDR3 is TGTGCCAGTAGTAAAGGACTAGCGTCAGATACGCAGTATTTT. V and J are TRBV19 and TRBJ2-3; 9 bases map to TRBD2. In germline, CDR1 is LNHDA, CDR2 SQIVND (reference sequence). The CDR3 spans 14 residues. Unmatched junction bases numbered 3, after V lost 4 bases and J lost 4 bases.

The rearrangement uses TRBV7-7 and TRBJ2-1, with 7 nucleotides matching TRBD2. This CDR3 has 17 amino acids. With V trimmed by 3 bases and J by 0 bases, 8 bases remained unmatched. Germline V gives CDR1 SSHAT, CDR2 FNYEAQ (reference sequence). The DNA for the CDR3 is TGTGCCAGCAGCTTTCTAGCGGATCGGAGCTCCTACAATGAGCAGTTCTTC. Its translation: CASSFLADRSSYNEQFF.

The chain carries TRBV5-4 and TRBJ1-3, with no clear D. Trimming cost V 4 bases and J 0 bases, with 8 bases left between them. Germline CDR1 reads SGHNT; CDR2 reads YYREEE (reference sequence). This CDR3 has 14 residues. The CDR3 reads CASSDTRSGNTIYF. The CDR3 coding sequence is TGTGCCAGCAGCGACACTCGCTCTGGAAACACCATATATTTT.

Here the CDR3 DNA reads TGTGCCAGCAGACCGACAGGGACCGACATTCAGTACTTC. Translating it yields CASRPTGTDIQYF. The V and J genes are TRBV5-6 and TRBJ2-4, with 7 positions matching TRBD1. Germline assignment: CDR1 SGHDT and CDR2 YYEEEE. The V segment lost 5 bases and the J segment 8 bases; nucleotides outside the gene matches: 7. The CDR3 contains 13 residues.